The sequence of this TCR beta chain was determined in a study of human T cells and chemical hapten exposure. Study-level information: Variability of per-sample TCR yields stemmed mainly from small differences in pooled library volume. Regarding the study as a whole: Sensitization with DPC brought no change to TCRs above 1 in 1000 in frequency.

Each cDNA molecule in the library carried unique molecular identifiers. Authors' data handling: Samples contained a median of roughly 96,000 TCRs, with a range of 23,224 to 690,600. TCRdb re-analysed the reads in MiXCR, keeping a single row per CDR3 protein. The V and J calls and clone size are TCRdb's, not the authors'. The sample includes about 120,000 distinct CDR3 sequences, more than 8.5% seen only once; the top ten take 1.2% to 1.5%. CDR1 SGHAT and CDR2 FQNNGV come from the germline V gene. V was clipped by 6 bases and J by 2 bases, with 16 bases between them. This CDR3 is 15 amino acids long. With respect to this clonotype: The target antigen is unknown.

Total RNA came from unfractionated whole blood. This clonotype was sampled from a human donor in good health. Some clones in this sample may be carry-over from other donors' samples. The specimen sequenced was whole blood. This chain links TRBV11-2 with TRBJ1-2, with D hard to call. The CDR3 is CASSPSLAINYGYTF. The CDR3 region has the DNA TGTGCCAGCAGTCCCTCCCTGGCCATCAACTATGGCTACACCTTC.